Presented here are 20 T cell receptor beta chains from one specimen sequenced in a study of OX40 agonist ivuxolimab in advanced cancers. Profiling relied on immunoSEQ multiplex PCR, and the TCRdb table lists in-frame clones only, not all of them. Here the sample spans 65,000 to 80,000 clones, 86% being singletons. The sequencing here drew on CD4+ or CD8+ T cells sorted from blood, taken in a trial of the OX40 agonist ivuxolimab. All receptors derive from an adult with an advanced solid tumor such as melanoma, head and neck, liver or kidney cancer.

The chain couples TRBV7-2 to TRBJ1-2, with TRBD1 matching 8 bases. Per the germline V gene, CDR1 is SGHTA and CDR2 is FQGNSA. The CDR3 covers 14 residues. Unmatched junction bases numbered 6, after V lost 5 bases and J lost 4 bases. The DNA for the CDR3 is TGTGCCAGCAGCCCCGGACAGGGACTCTATGGCTACACCTTC. Residues: CASSPGQGLYGYTF.

This clone was recorded only once. The V gene is TRBV15, the J gene TRBJ2-5, with TRBD2 matching over 7 bases. Germline V CDR1 and CDR2: LNHNV, YYDKDF (reference sequence). The V segment lost 3 bases and the J segment 4 bases; nucleotides outside the gene matches: 17. This CDR3 contains 18 residues. CDR3: CATSRALGGVGERETQYF. CDR3 sequence (DNA): TGTGCCACCAGCAGGGCGCTGGGGGGGGTTGGGGAGAGAGAGACCCAGTACTTC.

This clone showed up just a few times. The chain is built from TRBV5-1 and TRBJ2-5, with D maybe TRBD2 (6 bases). Trimming left V 0 bases short and J 4 bases short, with 10 bases between. The CDR3 covers 14 residues. CDR1 is SGHRS, CDR2 YFSETQ, per germline. The CDR3 nucleotides read TGCGCCAGCAGCTTGGGGTGGGGAGGAGAGACCCAGTACTTC. Its translation is CASSLGWGGETQYF.

V is TRBV28 and J is TRBJ2-3, with D unclear. Looked up from germline, CDR1 is MDHEN and CDR2 is SYDVKM. CDR3 length equals 15 residues. The V gene lost 5 bases and the J gene lost 1 base, with 13 bases spanning the gap. CDR3 in DNA: TGTGCCAGCAGTCGTAGGCTGTTCGGCACAGATACGCAGTATTTT. Its translation is CASSRRLFGTDTQYF. Combining the CDR3 with reference TRBV28 and TRBJ2-3 gives the whole variable domain DVKVTQSSRYLVKRTGEKVFLECVQDMDHENMFWYRQDPGLGLRLIYFSYDVKMKEKGDIPEGYSVSREKKERFSLILESASTNQTSMYLCASSRRLFGTDTQYFGPGTRLTVL.

On this clone: Germline is not matched at one junction end, which may reflect a read error. This sequence joins TRBV7-3 and TRBJ1-2; D gene unclear. The CDR3 totals 13 residues. CDR1 is SGHTA and CDR2 is FQGTGA in the germline V gene. CDR3 DNA sequence: TGTACCAGCAGCCAAAGGGCCGGCTATGGCTACACCTTC. Translation gives CTSSQRAGYGYTF.

The V gene is TRBV28, the J gene TRBJ2-2; 9 bases map to TRBD1. The CDR3 runs 15 residues. Germline CDR1 reads MDHEN; CDR2 reads SYDVKM. Trimming removed 7 bases from V and 5 bases from J; junction bases left unmatched: 8. The DNA for the CDR3 is TGTGCCAGCACCCAGGGACAGGGTCGAACCGGGGAGCTGTTTTTT. Encoded protein: CASTQGQGRTGELFF. Full variable domain (rest looked up from reference TRBV28 and TRBJ2-2): DVKVTQSSRYLVKRTGEKVFLECVQDMDHENMFWYRQDPGLGLRLIYFSYDVKMKEKGDIPEGYSVSREKKERFSLILESASTNQTSMYLCASTQGQGRTGELFFGEGSRLTVL.

The chain has TRBV28 and TRBJ1-5; tentative D call: TRBD1 (5 bases). Trimming stripped 6 bases from V and 5 bases from J, with 14 bases between. The CDR3 length is 14 residues. Germline CDR1 MDHEN, CDR2 SYDVKM. CDR3 amino acids: CASRTAASYQPQHF. CDR3 sequence (DNA): TGTGCCAGCAGGACAGCGGCCAGTTATCAGCCCCAGCATTTT.

V and J are TRBV30 and TRBJ2-5, with D unresolved. V lost 0 bases and J 5 bases, leaving 10 bases between the germline ends. The CDR3 spans 13 residues. The germline V gene encodes CDR1 GTSNPN and CDR2 SVGIG (reference sequence). This chain's CDR3 is CAWSVGLSETQYF. CDR3 sequence (DNA): TGTGCCTGGAGTGTTGGGTTGTCCGAGACCCAGTACTTC.

The chain employs TRBV6-6 and TRBJ1-1; 9 nucleotides agree with TRBD1. Germline V gene lookup returns CDR1 MNHNY and CDR2 SVGAGI (reference sequence). The CDR3 spans 16 residues. With 6 bases clipped from V and 1 base from J, the junction kept 9 bases outside the gene matches. CDR3 nucleotides: TGTGCCAGCAGCCGCCCCCGACAGGGGGAGAACACTGAAGCTTTCTTT. The encoded protein is CASSRPRQGENTEAFF.

The chain combines TRBV5-6 with TRBJ2-7; 9 nucleotides agree with TRBD2. Per the germline V gene, CDR1 is SGHDT and CDR2 is YYEEEE. This CDR3 has 15 amino acids. V shed 1 base and J 7 bases; nucleotides not matched to a gene: 9. The chain's CDR3 is CASSLLGSGSVEQYF. The CDR3 DNA is TGTGCCAGCAGCTTGTTAGGTAGCGGGAGTGTAGAGCAGTACTTC.

This chain connects TRBV5-5 to TRBJ2-2; 8 bases are a match to TRBD1. After removal of 7 bases from V and 9 bases from J, the junction contained 11 bases not matched to a gene. Germline CDR1 is SGHKS and CDR2 is YYEKEE (reference sequence). This CDR3 has 14 residues. The CDR3 loop is CASFTGTGGRELFF. In nucleotides, the CDR3 is TGTGCCAGCTTTACCGGGACAGGTGGCCGGGAGCTGTTTTTT. Supplemented by reference TRBV5-5 and TRBJ2-2, the full variable domain reads DAGVTQSPTHLIKTRGQQVTLRCSPISGHKSVSWYQQVLGQGPQFIFQYYEKEERGRGNFPDRFSARQFPNYSSELNVNALLLGDSALYLCASFTGTGGRELFFGEGSRLTVL.

The J gene is TRBJ1-1, the V gene TRBV27, with 10 bases aligning to TRBD1. Germline V gene lookup returns CDR1 MNHEY and CDR2 SMNVEV (reference sequence). The V and J ends lost 8 bases and 0 bases, in that order; junction bases with no gene match: 12. The CDR3 sequence is 17 residues long. Written as DNA, the CDR3 is TGTGCCAGCCTACCGAGACAGGGGGCTATCATGAACACTGAAGCTTTCTTT. It is translated as CASLPRQGAIMNTEAFF.

The chain uses TRBV28 and TRBJ2-5, with a possible D match to TRBD1 (5 bases). Germline V gene data show CDR1 as MDHEN and CDR2 as SYDVKM. The CDR3 covers 12 residues. Trimming removed 5 bases at V and 7 bases at J, with 11 bases between. The CDR3 region is CASSRGSGTQYF. DNA of the CDR3: TGTGCCAGCAGTAGGGGTTCGGGGACCCAGTACTTC.

The genes are TRBV6-1 and TRBJ2-7, with 11 bases aligning to TRBD2. CDR1 is MNHNS, CDR2 SASEGT, per germline. With 4 bases clipped from V and 4 bases from J, the junction kept 3 bases outside the gene matches. The CDR3 is made up of 14 amino acids. The CDR3 DNA reads as TGTGCCAGCAGTGGACTAGCGGGAAAGTACGAGCAGTACTTC. Amino acid sequence: CASSGLAGKYEQYF.

This clone was observed once. The V call is TRBV28, the J call TRBJ2-1; 10 nucleotides match TRBD2. V lost 6 bases to trimming and J lost 4 bases; unmatched junction nucleotides: 3. CDR1 MDHEN and CDR2 SYDVKM come from the germline V gene. CDR3 size: 14 residues. The CDR3 spells CASSQAGGYNEQFF. Here the CDR3 DNA reads TGTGCCAGCAGCCAAGCGGGGGGGTACAATGAGCAGTTCTTC. The full variable domain, rest sourced from reference TRBV28 and TRBJ2-1, is DVKVTQSSRYLVKRTGEKVFLECVQDMDHENMFWYRQDPGLGLRLIYFSYDVKMKEKGDIPEGYSVSREKKERFSLILESASTNQTSMYLCASSQAGGYNEQFFGPGTRLTVL.

The chain has TRBV7-9 and TRBJ1-2, with no clear D. V was shortened by 5 bases and J by 1 base, with 11 bases between the two germline ends. The CDR3 sequence is 14 residues long. From germline, CDR1 is SEHNR and CDR2 FQNEAQ (reference sequence). The CDR3 DNA follows: TGTGCCAGCAGCCGCACCGGTAGTAACTATGGCTACACCTTC. It specifies CASSRTGSNYGYTF.

The CDR3 spells CASRFDSTEAFF. The CDR3 DNA follows: TGTGCCAGCAGATTTGACAGTACTGAAGCTTTCTTT. V is TRBV6-5 and J is TRBJ1-1; D may be TRBD1 (5 bases). Trimming removed 6 bases from V and 5 bases from J, with 10 bases in between. The V gene's germline CDR1 is MNHEY and CDR2 SVGAGI. The CDR3 runs 12 residues.

The chain joins TRBV5-1 to TRBJ2-1, with D perhaps matching TRBD2 (5 bases). With 0 bases removed from V and 5 bases from J, the gap between germline ends came to 9 bases. The germline V gene encodes CDR1 SGHRS and CDR2 YFSETQ. The CDR3 spans 14 residues. The CDR3 DNA is TGCGCCAGCAGCTTGGGGTGGGGAGACAATGAGCAGTTCTTC. Protein product: CASSLGWGDNEQFF.

CDR3 nucleotide sequence: TGTGCCAGCAGCGTACAGGGGCCTGGGGTAGATACGCAGTATTTT. Translated, it gives CASSVQGPGVDTQYF. The gene calls are TRBV28 and TRBJ2-3, with 7 bases fitting TRBD1. V shed 6 bases, J shed 5 bases, and the junction held 11 bases outside the gene matches. The germline V gene encodes CDR1 MDHEN and CDR2 SYDVKM. The CDR3 is 15 amino acids. Together with reference TRBV28 and TRBJ2-3, the CDR3 gives the full variable domain: DVKVTQSSRYLVKRTGEKVFLECVQDMDHENMFWYRQDPGLGLRLIYFSYDVKMKEKGDIPEGYSVSREKKERFSLILESASTNQTSMYLCASSVQGPGVDTQYFGPGTRLTVL.

This clone was picked up a small number of times. The CDR3 here is CASSFSDRGEQYF. CDR3 in DNA: TGTGCCAGCAGTTTCTCGGACAGGGGCGAGCAGTACTTC. The V gene is TRBV28, the J gene TRBJ2-7; 9 bases are shared with TRBD1. V was clipped by 3 bases and J by 6 bases; unmatched bases: 3. This CDR3 contains 13 residues. Germline V gives CDR1 MDHEN, CDR2 SYDVKM.